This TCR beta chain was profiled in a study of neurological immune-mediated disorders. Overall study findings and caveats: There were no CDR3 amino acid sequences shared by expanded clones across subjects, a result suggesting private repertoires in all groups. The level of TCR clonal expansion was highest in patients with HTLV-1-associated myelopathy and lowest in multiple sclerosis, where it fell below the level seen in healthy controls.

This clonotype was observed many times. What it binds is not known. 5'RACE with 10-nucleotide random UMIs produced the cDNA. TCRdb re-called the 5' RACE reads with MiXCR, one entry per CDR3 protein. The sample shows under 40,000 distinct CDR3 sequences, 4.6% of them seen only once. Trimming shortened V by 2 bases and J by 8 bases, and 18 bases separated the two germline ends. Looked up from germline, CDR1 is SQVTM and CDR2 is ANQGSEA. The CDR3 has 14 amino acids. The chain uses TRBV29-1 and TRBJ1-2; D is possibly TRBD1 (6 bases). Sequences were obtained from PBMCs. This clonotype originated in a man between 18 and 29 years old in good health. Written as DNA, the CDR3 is TGCAGCGTTGAATACCTGGGGGCGGCGGGGGGCTACACCTTC. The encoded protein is CSVEYLGAAGGYTF.